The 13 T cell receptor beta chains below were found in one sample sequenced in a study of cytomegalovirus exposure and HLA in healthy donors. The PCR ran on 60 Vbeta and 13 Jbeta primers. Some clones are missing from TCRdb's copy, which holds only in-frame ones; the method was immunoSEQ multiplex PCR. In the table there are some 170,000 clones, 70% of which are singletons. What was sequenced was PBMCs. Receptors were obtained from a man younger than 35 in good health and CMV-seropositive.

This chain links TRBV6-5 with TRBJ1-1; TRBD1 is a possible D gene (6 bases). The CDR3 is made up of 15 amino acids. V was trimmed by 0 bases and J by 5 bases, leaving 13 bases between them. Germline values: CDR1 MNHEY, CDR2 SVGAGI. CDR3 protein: CASSYSMGGPTEAFF. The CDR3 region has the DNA TGTGCCAGCAGTTACTCGATGGGGGGGCCAACTGAAGCTTTCTTT.

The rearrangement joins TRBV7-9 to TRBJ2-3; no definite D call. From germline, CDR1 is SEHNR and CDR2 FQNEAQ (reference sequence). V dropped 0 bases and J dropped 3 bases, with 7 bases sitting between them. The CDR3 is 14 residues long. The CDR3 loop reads CASSLADLTDTQYF. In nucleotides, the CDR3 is TGTGCCAGCAGCTTAGCCGACTTAACAGATACGCAGTATTTT.

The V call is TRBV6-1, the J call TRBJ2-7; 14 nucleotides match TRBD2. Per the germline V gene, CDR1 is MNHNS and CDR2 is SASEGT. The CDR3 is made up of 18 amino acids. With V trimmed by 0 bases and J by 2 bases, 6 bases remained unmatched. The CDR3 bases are TGTGCCAGCAGTGAAGCATTGGGACTAGCGGGGGACGCCTACGAGCAGTACGTC. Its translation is CASSEALGLAGDAYEQYV.

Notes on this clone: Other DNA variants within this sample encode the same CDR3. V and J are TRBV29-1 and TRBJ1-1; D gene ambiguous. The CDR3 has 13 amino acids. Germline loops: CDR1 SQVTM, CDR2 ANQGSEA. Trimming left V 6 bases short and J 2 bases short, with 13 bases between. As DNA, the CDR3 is TGCAGCGTAGCACGAGGGTCAAACACTGAAGCTTTCTTT. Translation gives CSVARGSNTEAFF.

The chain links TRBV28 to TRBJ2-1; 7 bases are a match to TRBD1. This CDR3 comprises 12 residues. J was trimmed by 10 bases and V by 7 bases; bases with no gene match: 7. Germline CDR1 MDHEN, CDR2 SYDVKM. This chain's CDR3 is CASKTGNREQFF. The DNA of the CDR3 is TGTGCCAGCAAGACAGGGAATAGGGAGCAGTTCTTC.

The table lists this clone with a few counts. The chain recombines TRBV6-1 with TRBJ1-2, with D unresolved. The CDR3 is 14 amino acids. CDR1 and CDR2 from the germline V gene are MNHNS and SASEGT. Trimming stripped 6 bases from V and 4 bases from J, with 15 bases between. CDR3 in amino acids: CASSPKRGAYGYTF. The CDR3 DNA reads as TGTGCCAGCAGCCCTAAGCGGGGAGCCTATGGCTACACCTTC.

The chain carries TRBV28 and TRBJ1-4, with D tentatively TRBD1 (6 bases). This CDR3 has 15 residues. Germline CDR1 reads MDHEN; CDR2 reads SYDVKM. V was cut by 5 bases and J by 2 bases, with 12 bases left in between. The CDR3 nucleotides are TGTGCCAGCAGTCCCACAGGGTTGACTAATGAAAAACTGTTTTTT. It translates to CASSPTGLTNEKLFF.

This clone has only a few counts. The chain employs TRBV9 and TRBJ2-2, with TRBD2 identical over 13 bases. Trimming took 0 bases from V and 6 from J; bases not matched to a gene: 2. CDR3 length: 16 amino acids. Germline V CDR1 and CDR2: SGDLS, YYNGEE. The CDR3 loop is CASSVGLAGGSGELFF. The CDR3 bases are TGTGCCAGCAGCGTAGGACTAGCGGGAGGATCCGGGGAGCTGTTTTTT.

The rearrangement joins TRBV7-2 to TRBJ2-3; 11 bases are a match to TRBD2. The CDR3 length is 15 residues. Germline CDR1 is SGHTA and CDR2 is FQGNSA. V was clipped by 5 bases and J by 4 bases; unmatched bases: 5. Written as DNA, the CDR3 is TGTGCCAGCAGCGGCCAGACTAGCGGGGCAGATACGCAGTATTTT. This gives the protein CASSGQTSGADTQYF.

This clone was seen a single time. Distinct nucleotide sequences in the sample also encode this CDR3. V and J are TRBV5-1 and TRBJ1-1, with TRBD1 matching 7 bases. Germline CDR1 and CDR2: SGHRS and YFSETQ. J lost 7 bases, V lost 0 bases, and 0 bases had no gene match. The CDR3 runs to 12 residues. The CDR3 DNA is TGCGCCAGCAGCTTGGACAGGGGTGAAGCTTTCTTT. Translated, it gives CASSLDRGEAFF.

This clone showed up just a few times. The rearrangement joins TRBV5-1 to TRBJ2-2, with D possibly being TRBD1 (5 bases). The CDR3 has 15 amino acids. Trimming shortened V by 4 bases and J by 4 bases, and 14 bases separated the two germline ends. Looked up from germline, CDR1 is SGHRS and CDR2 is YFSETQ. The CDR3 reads CASSVREGFTGELFF. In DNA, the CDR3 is TGCGCCAGCAGCGTCAGGGAAGGGTTCACCGGGGAGCTGTTTTTT.

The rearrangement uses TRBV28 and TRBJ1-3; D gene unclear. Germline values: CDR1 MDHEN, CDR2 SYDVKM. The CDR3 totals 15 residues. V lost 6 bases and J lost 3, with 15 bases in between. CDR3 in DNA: TGTGCCAGCAGATTGGACCGGGGTCGTGGAAACACCATATATTTT. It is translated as CASRLDRGRGNTIYF.

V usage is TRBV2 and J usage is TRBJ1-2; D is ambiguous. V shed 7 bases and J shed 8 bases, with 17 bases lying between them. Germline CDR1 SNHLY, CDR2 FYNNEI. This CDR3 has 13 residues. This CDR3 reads CASTIRSGRGYTF. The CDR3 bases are TGTGCCAGCACTATTAGGTCAGGCAGAGGCTACACCTTC.